This TCR beta chain was profiled in a study of T-cell reconstitution after alpha-beta-depleted transplantation in children. The authors prepared the TCRbeta library with unique molecular identifiers. TCRdb reprocessed the PCR reads with MiXCR, giving one entry per CDR3 protein. The table includes 500,000 or so distinct CDR3 sequences, approximately 32% detected once. This CDR3 has 14 amino acids. The V end was cut by 5 bases, the J end by 4 bases, with 14 bases between. Germline lookup yields CDR1 SQVTM and CDR2 ANQGSEA. The TCR originated in a human donor who donated a stem cell graft to a child with aplastic anemia. The specimen was PBMCs from the stem cell graft donor, collected from the stem cell graft. This chain joins TRBV29-1 and TRBJ2-2, with D possibly being TRBD1 (6 bases). The CDR3 bases are TGCAGCGTTCGGCAGGGGTTGGGCACCGGGGAGCTGTTTTTT. Its translation is CSVRQGLGTGELFF.